This T cell receptor beta chain emerged from a study of T-cell reconstitution after alpha-beta-depleted transplantation in children. Preparation of the TCRbeta library used unique molecular identifiers. TCRdb independently ran MiXCR on the PCR reads; one entry per CDR3 protein. Here the sample spans 150,000 to 200,000 distinct CDR3 sequences, around 10% being singletons. The sample holds many counts of this clonotype. Germline lookup yields CDR1 KGHDR and CDR2 SFDVKD. The CDR3 contains 17 residues. J lost 3 bases, V lost 2 bases, and 6 bases had no gene match. The sample consisted of PBMCs, taken before TCRalphabeta/CD19-depleted stem cell transplant. The chain combines TRBV24-1 with TRBJ2-2; TRBD1 matches 9 bases. This receptor was identified in a boy between 2 and 10 years old with acute myeloid leukemia, due to receive a stem cell transplant. The CDR3 loop is CATSDSAGTGHTGELFF. CDR3 in DNA: TGTGCCACCAGTGATTCCGCCGGGACAGGGCACACCGGGGAGCTGTTTTTT.